This section outlines one TCR beta chain sequence together with its context. This clone was picked up a small number of times. Its antigen target is currently unknown. No much larger clone exists at a distance of one base, and base qualities are not known. These data originate in a study of blood T cell repertoires in COVID-19 (dated by TCRdb to 2018 to 2021). With respect to the entire study: Samples covering the acute and convalescent phases of COVID-19 were provided by collaborators in the United States, Italy and Spain. The prospective study material was composed of cDNA or gDNA derived from T cells, B-cell-depleted T cells, or PBMCs. Deeply sampled blood TCRbeta repertoires from subjects exposed to, actively infected with, or recovered from COVID-19 were included in the dataset. The repertoires were released in a freely available public database meant as a resource for research on the immune response to SARS-CoV-2. The samples were drawn from the first 160 participants of the ongoing ImmuneRACE study and from about 1,200 subjects provided by 6 global collaborators. The sample metadata nearly always contained a de-identified subject ID, COVID-19 status, age in years and sex. HLA class I and class II types, where available, came from metadata supplied by the sample provider rather than from assay-based typing. General study outcomes and caveats: How much clinical and demographic metadata was included differed by source and by participant, and the metadata was provided uncurated.

Whole blood was collected in K2EDTA tubes by collaborating institutions according to the institutions' own protocols. For TCRbeta analysis, collaborator samples were shipped as frozen whole blood, as isolated PBMCs, or as DNA extracted from either sample type. TCRbeta CDR3 regions were amplified from genomic DNA by means of the immunoSEQ Assay, a bias-controlled multiplex PCR. On the study's bioinformatics: Nucleated cell counts per sample were estimated from amplification of reference gene primers within the assay. To quantify the absolute abundance of each unique TCRbeta CDR3 rearrangement, sequence reads were collapsed and filtered. For each sample, productive Simpson clonality was calculated as the square root of Simpson's diversity index across productive rearrangements. TCRdb holds this immuneACCESS table with in-frame rearrangements only. Some clones are missing; in checked studies, unresolved V genes explain under half, and the rest has no known cause. V, J and clone size were drawn from that table, and D and trimming were deduced from the DNA. Recorded for this sample are fewer than 350,000 clones; 81% of them occurred a single time. Together, the top ten hold over 2.5% of the sample.

Taken from the germline V gene, the CDR1 and CDR2 loops are SGDLS and YYNGEE. Measured from the cysteine to the phenylalanine, the CDR3 is 15 residues long. The sequence is cut down to CDR3 DNA, 45 bases in frame from base 1. Relative to germline, V is 0 bases shorter and J is 8 bases shorter, with 12 bases between their ends. The sequence links TRBV9 to TRBJ1-6, and perhaps TRBD1 as D gene, on 5 matching bases. This TCR was recovered from a woman between 55 and 75 years old with active or convalescent COVID-19. The sample consisted of peripheral blood. The nucleotides read TGTGCCAGCAGCGTAGAAGGGGTTGGGGATTCACCCCTCCACTTT. Its translation is CASSVEGVGDSPLHF.